This T cell receptor (beta chain) was recorded in a study of T cells in Graves' hyperthyroidism and ophthalmopathy. Findings of the study overall: For ophthalmopathy, model prediction preceded onset by a median about 6 months.

RNA transcripts served as the template for amplifying TCR beta CDR3 regions. During a first-round RT-PCR of the TCR CDR3, the HTBI primer set was used. TCRdb recomputed calls from the multiplex PCR reads with MiXCR, one row per CDR3 protein. The sample comprises hundreds of thousands of distinct CDR3 sequences, roughly 20% of which are singletons, and 34% rests with the top ten. With duration under 3 months, ophthalmopathy was active: Clinical Activity Score at least 3, NOSPECS at least 4. Clinicians diagnosed patients from clinical symptoms, serum thyroxine and TRAb, thyroid ultrasound and orbital computed tomography. The CDR3 is 13 amino acids. V lost 6 bases and J 5 bases, leaving 16 bases between the germline ends. Germline loops: CDR1 DFQATT, CDR2 SNEGSKA (reference sequence). On this clonotype itself: No antigen is known for it.

The source of this sequence is a man younger than 40 with Graves' ophthalmopathy. The chain recombines TRBV20-1 with TRBJ2-5, with a possible D match to TRBD1 (6 bases). The specimen sequenced was blood. CDR3 sequence reads: CSASSGARETQYF. The CDR3 nucleotides read TGCAGTGCATCGTCAGGGGCTCGCGAGACCCAGTACTTC.